This TCR beta chain was documented in a study of patients and donors after allogeneic stem cell transplantation. V was clipped by 2 bases and J by 9 bases, with 15 bases between them. The CDR3 runs to 14 residues. The V gene's germline CDR1 is SEHNR and CDR2 FQNEAQ (reference sequence). TCRdb analysed the RT-PCR reads with MiXCR anew, one entry per CDR3 protein. The table lists fewer than 500,000 distinct CDR3 sequences, more than 15% of them singletons. This chain links TRBV7-9 with TRBJ2-3, with no clear D. The clonotype originates from a human donor who was either an allogeneic HSCT recipient or a stem cell or donor lymphocyte infusion donor (not recorded which). It is not recorded whose cells these are; they may come from a transplant donor. Material for sequencing was blood, either unsorted or a sorted T cell fraction (not recorded which). The CDR3 sequence is CASSLTPTVETQYF. For the CDR3, the DNA is TGTGCCAGCAGCTTAACCCCGACGGTCGAGACGCAGTATTTT.